A single sample gave rise to the 8 T cell receptor beta chains below, sequenced in a study of blood T cells in healthy people across ages. Primers used in a second PCR of about 7 to 12 cycles were a sample-barcoded 5' primer and a J-beta primer mix. A single record per CDR3 protein comes from TCRdb applying MiXCR to the 5' RACE reads. Of approximately 800,000 distinct CDR3 sequences in the sample, about 55% were seen once. The sample taken for sequencing was blood. All receptors derive from a man older than 75 in good health.

J is TRBJ1-2 and V is TRBV6-2 or TRBV6-3; maybe TRBD1 (5 bases). This CDR3 is 14 amino acids long. Germline V lookup: CDR1 MNHEY, CDR2 SVGEGT. The V end lost 5 bases, the J end lost 0 bases, and 10 bases lay between the germline ends. CDR3 sequence (DNA): TGTGCCAGCAGTCGGACATCCCCTAACTATGGCTACACCTTC. Protein product: CASSRTSPNYGYTF.

This clonotype was seen only a few times. The V call is TRBV6-6, the J call TRBJ2-5; no reliable D call. With 6 bases removed from V and 4 bases from J, the gap between germline ends came to 12 bases. From germline, CDR1 is MNHNY and CDR2 SVGAGI (reference sequence). CDR3 length: 13 amino acids. The CDR3 reads CASRRTQLETQYF. The CDR3 DNA follows: TGTGCCAGCAGGCGTACCCAGTTAGAGACCCAGTACTTC.

For this clonotype: Relative to the germline gene, one junction end is altered; a read error may explain this. The genes are TRBV28 and TRBJ2-7; the match to TRBD2 covers 7 bases. CDR1 is MDHEN, CDR2 SYDVKM, per germline. The CDR3 is 15 amino acids. CDR3 in amino acids: CAGSFPGTNPYEQYF. In nucleotides, the CDR3 is TGTGCCGGCAGTTTTCCGGGGACTAATCCCTACGAGCAGTACTTC.

This clonotype was counted ten times or more. The rearrangement joins TRBV27 to TRBJ2-6, with D hard to call. CDR1 is MNHEY and CDR2 is SMNVEV in the germline V gene (reference sequence). This CDR3 spans 15 amino acids. The V gene lost 3 bases and the J gene lost 1 base, with 7 bases spanning the gap. The CDR3 bases are TGTGCCAGCAGTTTGTACGGTTCTGGGGCCAACGTCCTGACTTTC. This translates into CASSLYGSGANVLTF.

The chain couples TRBV14 to TRBJ2-7; D may be TRBD1 or TRBD2 (7 bases each). This CDR3 comprises 14 residues. Germline loops: CDR1 SGHDN, CDR2 FVKESK. V lost 4 bases to trimming and J lost 4 bases, with 14 bases between them. In nucleotides, the CDR3 is TGTGCCAGCAGCCGGGAGGGGGCACTTTACGAGCAGTACTTC. Its protein product is CASSREGALYEQYF.

In its sample, this clonotype was seen a few times. The chain links TRBV20-1 to TRBJ2-3; D may correspond to TRBD1 or TRBD2 (6 bases each). Germline assignment: CDR1 DFQATT and CDR2 SNEGSKA (reference sequence). The length of the CDR3 is 16 residues. The ends were cut back, 0 bases at V and 14 bases at J, with 27 bases in the middle. The CDR3 DNA reads TGCAGTGCTAGAGATTTGTCTAGGGGGGATCACAGATACGCGTATTTT. This gives the protein CSARDLSRGDHRYAYF.

The J gene is TRBJ2-7, the V gene TRBV27, with a tentative D call TRBD2 (5 bases). TRBJ2-5 matches the DNA end more closely, so the J call is doubtful. CDR1 and CDR2 from the germline V gene are MNHEY and SMNVEV (reference sequence). The CDR3 has 13 residues. In DNA, the CDR3 is TGTGCCAGCAGTCCACTAGGAGAGGAGACCCAGTACTTC. It is translated as CASSPLGEETQYF.

This clonotype was seen a few times. V usage is TRBV10-2 and J usage is TRBJ2-6; D gene ambiguous. Germline CDR1 WSHSY, CDR2 SAAADI. This CDR3 contains 16 residues. Trimming shortened V by 0 bases and J by 0 bases, and 6 bases separated the two germline ends. The CDR3 coding sequence is TGCGCCAGCAGTGAGTCGCGGTTCTCTGGGGCCAACGTCCTGACTTTC. Translating gives CASSESRFSGANVLTF.